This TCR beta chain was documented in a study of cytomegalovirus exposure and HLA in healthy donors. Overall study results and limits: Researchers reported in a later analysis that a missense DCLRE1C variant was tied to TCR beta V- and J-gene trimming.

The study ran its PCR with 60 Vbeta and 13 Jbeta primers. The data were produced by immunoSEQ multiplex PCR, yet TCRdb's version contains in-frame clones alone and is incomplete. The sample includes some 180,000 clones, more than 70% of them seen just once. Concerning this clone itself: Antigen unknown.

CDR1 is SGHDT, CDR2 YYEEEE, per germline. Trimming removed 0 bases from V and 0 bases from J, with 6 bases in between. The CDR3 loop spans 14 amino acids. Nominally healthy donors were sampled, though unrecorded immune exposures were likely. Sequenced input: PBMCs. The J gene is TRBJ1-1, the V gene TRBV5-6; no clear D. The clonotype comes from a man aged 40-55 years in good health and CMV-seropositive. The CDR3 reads CASSLGAMNTEAFF. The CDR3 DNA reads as TGTGCCAGCAGCTTGGGCGCCATGAACACTGAAGCTTTCTTT. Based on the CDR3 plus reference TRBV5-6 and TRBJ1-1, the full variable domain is DAGVTQSPTHLIKTRGQQVTLRCSPKSGHDTVSWYQQALGQGPQFIFQYYEEEERQRGNFPDRFSGHQFPNYSSELNVNALLLGDSALYLCASSLGAMNTEAFFGQGTRLTVV.